This TCR beta chain emerged from a study of cytomegalovirus exposure and HLA in healthy donors. Whole-study results and caveats: Cytomegalovirus-associated TCR beta chains were listed, numbering approximately 150. Cytomegalovirus status, reportedly, was diagnosed with high specificity and sensitivity by the classifier. Subsequent analysis showed first-cohort TCR clusters tending to co-occur in some 120 validation repertoires.

Details on this clone: Its antigen is unidentified.

TCRdb's copy holds only in-frame clones and misses some; the assay was immunoSEQ multiplex PCR. The table includes some 250,000 clones, around 90% detected once. Separate from the roughly 670-subject first cohort, the roughly 120-subject validation cohort was the one that the donors belonged to. Trimming shortened V by 6 bases and J by 1 base, and 13 bases separated the two germline ends. This CDR3 is 15 amino acids long. The germline CDR1 and CDR2 sequences are SGHAT and FQNNGV. The V and J genes are TRBV11-2 and TRBJ2-1, with D tentatively TRBD2 (6 bases). The specimen was PBMCs. This TCR was sampled from a woman in her twenties or thirties in good health and CMV-seronegative. This chain's CDR3 is CASSLMRGSYNEQFF. In DNA, the CDR3 is TGTGCCAGCAGTCTAATGCGGGGATCCTACAATGAGCAGTTCTTC.